This TCR beta chain was captured by sequencing in a study of CD8+CD57+ T cells in acquired aplastic anemia. The TCR beta profiling, which covered VDJ combination and CDR3 sequence, was carried out using genomic DNA as the template. TCRdb re-analysed the reads in MiXCR, keeping a single row per CDR3 protein. The table lists about 160,000 distinct CDR3 sequences, approximately 43% of them singletons. This CDR3 has 15 residues. Trimming stripped 5 bases from V and 4 bases from J, with 15 bases between. The germline V gene has CDR1 MGHDK and CDR2 SYGVNS. The sample holds a few counts of this clonotype. The TCR was taken from a human donor in good health. This chain connects TRBV25-1 to TRBJ2-1, with TRBD2 as a possible D gene (5 bases). Sequencing used sorted CD4+, CD8+, or CD8+CD57+ T cells (not recorded which) from PBMCs. CDR3 loop: CASSKEGGPYNEQFF. The CDR3 DNA reads as TGTGCCAGCAGTAAGGAAGGAGGACCGTACAATGAGCAGTTCTTC.